This T cell receptor (beta chain) was recovered during a study of blood T cell repertoires in COVID-19. Trimming removed 6 bases from V and 2 bases from J, with 13 bases in between. CDR1 MDHEN and CDR2 SYDVKM come from the germline V gene. CDR3 size: 14 residues. As processed by the authors: Amplified reference gene primers provided the basis for estimating nucleated cell counts. Sequencing was performed with immunoSEQ multiplex PCR; in TCRdb, only in-frame clones are kept and a portion is missing. V and J calls and clone size are those listed in that table; D and trimming were worked out from the DNA. The repertoire holds under 350,000 clones, with 65% to 90% as singletons.

The chain combines TRBV28 with TRBJ1-1; a weak D match, TRBD1 (5 bases). Material for sequencing was PBMCs or T cells enriched from blood (not recorded which). This sequence was found in a woman aged 35 to 49 with acute COVID-19. CDR3 nucleotides: TGTGCCAGCAGACGAGGACAACTTAACACTGAAGCTTTCTTT. Translating gives CASRRGQLNTEAFF.